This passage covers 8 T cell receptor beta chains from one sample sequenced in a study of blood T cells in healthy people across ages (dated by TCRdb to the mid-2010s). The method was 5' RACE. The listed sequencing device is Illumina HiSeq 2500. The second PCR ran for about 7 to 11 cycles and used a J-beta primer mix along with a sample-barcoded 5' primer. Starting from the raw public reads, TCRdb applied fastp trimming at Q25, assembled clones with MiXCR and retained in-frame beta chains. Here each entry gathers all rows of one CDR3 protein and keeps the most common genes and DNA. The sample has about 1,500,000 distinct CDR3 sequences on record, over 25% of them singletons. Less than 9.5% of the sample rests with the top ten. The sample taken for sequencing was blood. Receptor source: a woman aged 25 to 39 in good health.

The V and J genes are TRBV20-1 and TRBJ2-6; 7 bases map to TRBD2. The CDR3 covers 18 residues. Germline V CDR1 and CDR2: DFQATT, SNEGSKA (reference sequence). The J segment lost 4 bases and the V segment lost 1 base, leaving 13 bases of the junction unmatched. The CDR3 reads CSARVGSGSLAGANVLTF. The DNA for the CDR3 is TGCAGTGCTAGAGTAGGTAGCGGGTCGCTGGCCGGGGCCAACGTCCTGACTTTC.

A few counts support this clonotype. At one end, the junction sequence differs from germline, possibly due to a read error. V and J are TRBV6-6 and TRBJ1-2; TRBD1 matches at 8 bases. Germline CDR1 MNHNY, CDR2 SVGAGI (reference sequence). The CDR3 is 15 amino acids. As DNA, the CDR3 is TGTGCCGGCAGCCGGGACAGGATGACTCAGCATGGCTACACCTTC. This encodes CAGSRDRMTQHGYTF.

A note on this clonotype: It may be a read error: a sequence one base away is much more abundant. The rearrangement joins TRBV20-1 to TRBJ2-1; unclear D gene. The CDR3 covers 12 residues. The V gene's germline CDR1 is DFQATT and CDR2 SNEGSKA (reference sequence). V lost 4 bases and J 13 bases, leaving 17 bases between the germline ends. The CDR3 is CSATANQETQFF. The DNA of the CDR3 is TGCAGTGCTACTGCCAACCAAGAGACCCAGTTCTTC.

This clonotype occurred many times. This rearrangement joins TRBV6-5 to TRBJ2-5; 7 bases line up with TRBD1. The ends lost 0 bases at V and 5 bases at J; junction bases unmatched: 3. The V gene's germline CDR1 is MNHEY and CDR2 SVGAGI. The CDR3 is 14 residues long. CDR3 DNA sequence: TGTGCCAGCAGTTACTCGAACAGGGGTGAGACCCAGTACTTC. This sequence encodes CASSYSNRGETQYF.

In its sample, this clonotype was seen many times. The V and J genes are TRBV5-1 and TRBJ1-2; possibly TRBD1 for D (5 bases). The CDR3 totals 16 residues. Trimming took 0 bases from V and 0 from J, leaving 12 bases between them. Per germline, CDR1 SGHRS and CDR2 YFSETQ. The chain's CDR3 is CASSLDSAGPNYGYTF. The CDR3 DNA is TGCGCCAGCAGCTTGGACTCGGCAGGGCCTAACTATGGCTACACCTTC.

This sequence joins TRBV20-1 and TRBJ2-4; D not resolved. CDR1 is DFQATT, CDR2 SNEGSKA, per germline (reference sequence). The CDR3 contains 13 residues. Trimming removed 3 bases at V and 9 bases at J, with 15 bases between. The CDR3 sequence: CSASSFAETIQYF. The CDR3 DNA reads TGCAGTGCTAGCTCGTTCGCGGAAACCATTCAGTACTTC.

CDR3 sequence (DNA): TGTGCCAGCAGTGACCCTAGGCAGGGGTCCTATGGCTACACCTTC. This translates into CASSDPRQGSYGYTF. This sequence joins TRBV2 and TRBJ1-2; tentatively, D is TRBD1 (6 bases). The CDR3 length is 15 residues. CDR1 and CDR2 from the germline V gene are SNHLY and FYNNEI. The V gene lost 3 bases and the J gene lost 4 bases, with 15 bases spanning the gap.

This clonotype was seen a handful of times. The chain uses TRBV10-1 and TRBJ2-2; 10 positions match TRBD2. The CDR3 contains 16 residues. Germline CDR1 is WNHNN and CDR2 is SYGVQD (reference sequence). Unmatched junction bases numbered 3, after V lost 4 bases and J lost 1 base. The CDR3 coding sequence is TGCGCCAGCAGTGGAACTAGCGGGATGAACACCGGGGAGCTGTTTTTT. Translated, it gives CASSGTSGMNTGELFF.